This T cell receptor (beta chain) was obtained from a study of blood T cell repertoires in COVID-19 (dated by TCRdb to 2019 to 2021). Regarding the complete study: Collaborator samples came from the United States, Italy and Spain and covered acute and convalescent phases of COVID-19. The prospective study material was composed of cDNA or gDNA derived from T cells, B-cell-depleted T cells, or PBMCs. The sample metadata nearly always contained a de-identified subject ID, COVID-19 status, age in years and sex. The repertoires were released in a freely available public database intended as a resource for research on the immune response to SARS-CoV-2. Deeply sampled blood TCRbeta repertoires from subjects exposed to, actively infected with, or recovered from COVID-19 were included in the dataset. Samples came from the ongoing ImmuneRACE study (first 160 participants) plus 1,254 subjects from 6 global collaborators. Where available, HLA class I and class II types were taken from metadata supplied by the sample provider and were not determined by assay-based typing.

With regard to this clone: It lacks a known antigen. No base qualities exist here, and no much larger clone lies one base off it.

Collaborating institutions collected whole blood in K2EDTA tubes following their own protocols. For TCRbeta analysis, collaborators shipped samples in one of three forms: frozen whole blood, isolated PBMCs, or DNA extracted from either of those sample types. On the study overall, not on this receptor specifically: The amount of clinical and demographic metadata varied by source and participant and was provided uncurated.

TCRbeta CDR3 regions were amplified from genomic DNA using the immunoSEQ Assay, a bias-controlled multiplex PCR. Per the authors' processing: Within the assay, amplification of reference gene primers was used to estimate how many nucleated cells each sample contained. Sequence reads were collapsed and filtered to measure the absolute abundance of every unique TCRbeta CDR3 rearrangement. Productive Simpson clonality was computed per sample as the square root of Simpson's diversity index over productive rearrangements. Held by TCRdb, this immuneACCESS table contains in-frame sequences only and omits some clones. Under half of the omission traces to an unresolved V gene where checked; the cause of the rest is unknown. From that table come the V and J calls and clone size; the DNA was used to work out D and trimming. Within this sample are about 270,000 clones, with around four fifths of them counted one time only. Approximately 6% of the sample is held by the ten biggest clonotypes.

From the cysteine up to the phenylalanine, the CDR3 has a length of 15 residues. Only CDR3 DNA is held: 45 bases, read in frame from base 1. V and J are truncated by 1 base and 2 bases respectively, leaving an intervening sequence of 9 bases. Sequences LGHDT (CDR1) and YNNKEL (CDR2) are obtained from the germline V gene (reference sequence). Recombination linked TRBV3-1 (or the pseudogene TRBV3-2) to TRBJ1-3, with the D gene not clear enough to name. This clonotype was obtained from a man older than 75 with acute or convalescent COVID-19. The material sequenced was peripheral blood. The CDR3 protein: CASSQGGQPGNTIYF. The nucleotide sequence reads as follows: TGTGCCAGCAGCCAAGGTGGCCAACCTGGAAACACCATATATTTT.